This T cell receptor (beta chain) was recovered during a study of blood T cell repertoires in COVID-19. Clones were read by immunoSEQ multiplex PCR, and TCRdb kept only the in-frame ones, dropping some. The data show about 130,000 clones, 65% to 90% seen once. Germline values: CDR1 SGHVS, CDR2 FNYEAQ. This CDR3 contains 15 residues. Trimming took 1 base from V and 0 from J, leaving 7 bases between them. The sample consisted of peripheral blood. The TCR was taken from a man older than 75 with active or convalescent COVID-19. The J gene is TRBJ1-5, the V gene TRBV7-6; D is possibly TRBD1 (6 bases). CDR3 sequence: CASSLGTDSNQPQHF. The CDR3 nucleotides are TGTGCCAGCAGCTTAGGGACAGATAGCAATCAGCCCCAGCATTTT. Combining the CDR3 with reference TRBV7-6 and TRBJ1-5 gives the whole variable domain GAGVSQSPRYKVTKRGQDVALRCDPISGHVSLYWYRQALGQGPEFLTYFNYEAQQDKSGLPNDRFSAERPEGSISTLTIQRTEQRDSAMYRCASSLGTDSNQPQHFGDGTRLSIL.